The 23 T cell receptor beta chains below all came from one sample that was sequenced in a study of cytomegalovirus exposure and HLA in healthy donors. Profiled with immunoSEQ multiplex PCR; TCRdb holds only in-frame clones, not every one. The data contain about 110,000 clones, about 87% of them singletons. The sequencing sample was made of PBMCs. These receptors all stem from a woman under 30 in good health and CMV-seropositive.

The chain has TRBV7-2 and TRBJ1-1; tentatively, D is TRBD1 (6 bases). This CDR3 has 14 residues. V lost 5 bases to trimming and J lost 3 bases, with 13 bases between them. CDR1 and CDR2 from the germline V gene are SGHTA and FQGNSA. The CDR3 region is CASSRTQGYTEAFF. DNA for the CDR3: TGTGCCAGCAGCCGAACACAGGGATACACTGAAGCTTTCTTT.

The chain is built from TRBV9 and TRBJ2-5; 8 nucleotides agree with TRBD2. This CDR3 region has 15 residues. The germline V gene has CDR1 SGDLS and CDR2 YYNGEE. With 3 bases clipped from V and 5 bases from J, the junction kept 9 bases outside the gene matches. The CDR3 spells CASSGTSGGGETQYF. For the CDR3, the DNA is TGTGCCAGCAGCGGCACGAGCGGGGGTGGTGAGACCCAGTACTTC. The full variable domain, with the rest looked up from reference TRBV9 and TRBJ2-5, is DSGVTQTPKHLITATGQRVTLRCSPRSGDLSVYWYQQSLDQGLQFLIQYYNGEERAKGNILERFSAQQFPDLHSELNLSSLELGDSALYFCASSGTSGGGETQYFGPGTRLLVL.

The genes are TRBV7-8 and TRBJ2-7; TRBD1 agrees at 8 bases. Germline trimming cut 2 bases from V and 0 bases from J; bases unmatched to any gene: 6. The CDR3 covers 16 residues. Germline lookup yields CDR1 SGHVS and CDR2 FQNEAQ. CDR3 in DNA: TGTGCCAGCAGCTTAAGGCCGGACAGGGTCTCCTACGAGCAGTACTTC. It codes for CASSLRPDRVSYEQYF.

The chain is built from TRBV5-6 and TRBJ2-7; 7 positions match TRBD1. The V gene's germline CDR1 is SGHDT and CDR2 YYEEEE. The CDR3 length is 13 residues. Trimming took 0 bases from V and 6 from J; bases not matched to a gene: 3. CDR3 region: CASSLGAGGEQYV. The CDR3 nucleotides read TGTGCCAGCAGCTTGGGGGCAGGGGGCGAGCAGTACGTC.

The genes are TRBV5-4 and TRBJ2-2; D is unresolved. The V and J ends lost 0 bases and 3 bases respectively, with 6 bases between them. CDR3 length: 14 amino acids. Germline lookup yields CDR1 SGHNT and CDR2 YYREEE (reference sequence). The CDR3 sequence is CASSLGADTGELFF. DNA of the CDR3: TGTGCCAGCAGCTTGGGGGCAGACACCGGGGAGCTGTTTTTT. Complete variable domain (other parts from reference TRBV5-4 and TRBJ2-2): ETGVTQSPTHLIKTRGQQVTLRCSSQSGHNTVSWYQQALGQGPQFIFQYYREEENGRGNFPPRFSGLQFPNYSSELNVNALELDDSALYLCASSLGADTGELFFGEGSRLTVL.

The chain's CDR3 is CASSEAGLRPQHF. CDR3 nucleotide sequence: TGTGCCAGCAGTGAAGCCGGACTTCGGCCCCAGCATTTT. The chain couples TRBV6-1 to TRBJ1-5, with unresolved D. V lost 0 bases and J 9 bases, leaving 9 bases between the germline ends. Germline V lookup: CDR1 MNHNS, CDR2 SASEGT. The CDR3 totals 13 residues.

The V call is TRBV27, the J call TRBJ1-4, with 8 bases lining up with TRBD1. Germline V gene sequence: CDR1 MNHEY, CDR2 SMNVEV (reference sequence). J lost 4 bases, V lost 6 bases, and 10 bases had no gene match. This CDR3 has 16 amino acids. The CDR3 region is CASSPRAGQVNEKLFF. CDR3 nucleotide sequence: TGTGCCAGCAGCCCACGGGCGGGACAGGTTAATGAAAAACTGTTTTTT. The variable domain in full, completed from reference TRBV27 and TRBJ1-4, reads EAQVTQNPRYLITVTGKKLTVTCSQNMNHEYMSWYRQDPGLGLRQIYYSMNVEVTDKGDVPEGYKVSRKEKRNFPLILESPSPNQTSLYFCASSPRAGQVNEKLFFGSGTQLSVL.

This clone was seen just once. This chain connects TRBV6-4 to TRBJ2-3, with 10 bases aligning to TRBD2. Per the germline V gene, CDR1 is MRHNA and CDR2 is SNTAGT. V shed 5 bases, J shed 2 bases, and the junction held 7 bases outside the gene matches. The CDR3 consists of 16 residues. CDR3 DNA sequence: TGTGCCAGCAGTCCAGGAGCGGGGGGGAACACAGATACGCAGTATTTT. Amino acid sequence: CASSPGAGGNTDTQYF.

This clone was recorded only once. The chain carries TRBV11-2 and TRBJ1-2, with 8 bases that match TRBD1. This CDR3 spans 15 amino acids. CDR1 SGHAT and CDR2 FQNNGV come from the germline V gene. Losses at the gene ends were 4 bases for V and 2 bases for J; bases not matched to a gene: 6. The CDR3 bases are TGTGCCAGCAGCTCGCTCCGGGACAGGAACTATGGCTACACCTTC. Its protein product is CASSSLRDRNYGYTF. The full variable domain, rest sourced from reference TRBV11-2 and TRBJ1-2, is EAGVAQSPRYKIIEKRQSVAFWCNPISGHATLYWYQQILGQGPKLLIQFQNNGVVDDSQLPKDRFSAERLKGVDSTLKIQPAKLEDSAVYLCASSSLRDRNYGYTFGSGTRLTVV.

The chain recombines TRBV4-2 with TRBJ1-2; no clear D. The ends were cut back, 1 base at V and 7 bases at J, with 16 bases in the middle. Germline V gives CDR1 LGHNA, CDR2 YNFKEQ. This CDR3 is built from 15 residues. The CDR3 loop reads CASSQVSSPLSGYTF. The DNA of the CDR3 is TGTGCCAGCAGCCAAGTGAGCTCTCCACTTTCTGGCTACACCTTC.

In this sample, this clone turned up a few times. The chain has TRBV2 and TRBJ1-2; D gene ambiguous. The CDR3 runs to 13 residues. Germline loops: CDR1 SNHLY, CDR2 FYNNEI. The V gene lost 4 bases and the J gene lost 2 bases, with 8 bases spanning the gap. The CDR3 nucleotides read TGTGCCAGCAGTGTACCCAGGAACTATGGCTACACCTTC. It encodes CASSVPRNYGYTF.

The chain uses TRBV2 and TRBJ1-4; D possibly corresponds to TRBD1 (5 bases). This CDR3 is 13 amino acids long. Trimming shortened V by 7 bases and J by 4 bases, and 10 bases separated the two germline ends. The V gene's germline CDR1 is SNHLY and CDR2 FYNNEI. The CDR3 sequence is CASKGTDNEKLFF. The DNA for the CDR3 is TGTGCCAGCAAAGGGACTGATAATGAAAAACTGTTTTTT.

The chain uses TRBV7-7 and TRBJ2-5, with D tentatively TRBD1 (6 bases). The CDR3 spans 15 residues. Trimming left V 2 bases short and J 1 base short, with 11 bases between. Germline V gene lookup returns CDR1 SSHAT and CDR2 FNYEAQ (reference sequence). CDR3 loop: CASSLSKDSQETQYF. The CDR3 DNA follows: TGTGCCAGCAGCTTATCTAAGGACAGCCAAGAGACCCAGTACTTC.

V is TRBV7-6 and J is TRBJ1-5, with TRBD1 identical over 10 bases. The CDR3 is 15 residues long. Germline assignment: CDR1 SGHVS and CDR2 FNYEAQ. V shed 5 bases, J shed 4 bases, and the junction held 5 bases outside the gene matches. CDR3 protein: CASSIGTGANQPQHF. The CDR3 bases are TGTGCCAGCAGCATTGGGACAGGGGCTAATCAGCCCCAGCATTTT.

This clone is labeled as medium-sized. V usage is TRBV27 and J usage is TRBJ1-3; D might be TRBD1 (6 bases). Germline V gene lookup returns CDR1 MNHEY and CDR2 SMNVEV (reference sequence). Trimming shortened V by 4 bases and J by 1 base, and 14 bases separated the two germline ends. CDR3 length equals 16 residues. The CDR3 nucleotides read TGTGCCAGCAGTTCCCTTCGACAGGCTTCTGGAAACACCATATATTTT. Protein: CASSSLRQASGNTIYF.

This clone showed up just a few times. The rearrangement uses TRBV19 and TRBJ2-2; 8 bases match TRBD1. The germline V gene encodes CDR1 LNHDA and CDR2 SQIVND (reference sequence). This CDR3 contains 17 residues. J gave up 4 bases and V 3 bases, and 10 bases lay outside the gene matches. Here the CDR3 reads CASSMGDRLLLTGELFF. The CDR3, as DNA: TGTGCCAGTAGTATGGGGGACAGGTTACTACTCACCGGGGAGCTGTTTTTT.

Here the CDR3 reads CASSLETGVDQPQHF. The DNA of the CDR3 is TGTGCCAGCAGCTTAGAGACAGGAGTCGATCAGCCCCAGCATTTT. V gene TRBV7-9 combines with J gene TRBJ1-5; the D gene is possibly TRBD1 (6 bases). Germline V gene lookup returns CDR1 SEHNR and CDR2 FQNEAQ (reference sequence). The CDR3 length is 15 residues. The V end was cut by 1 base, the J end by 5 bases, with 12 bases between.

The chain has TRBV5-1 and TRBJ2-3; D gene ambiguous. Germline V gene lookup returns CDR1 SGHRS and CDR2 YFSETQ. Trimming cost V 4 bases and J 0 bases, with 12 bases left between them. The CDR3 length is 15 residues. The CDR3 loop reads CASSETSMSTDTQYF. DNA of the CDR3: TGCGCCAGCAGCGAGACATCGATGAGCACAGATACGCAGTATTTT.

The rearrangement uses TRBV7-9 and TRBJ2-3, with a weak D call TRBD2 (6 bases). Trimming cost V 5 bases and J 1 base, with 13 bases left between them. Germline CDR1 and CDR2: SEHNR and FQNEAQ (reference sequence). The CDR3 runs to 15 residues. DNA for the CDR3: TGTGCCAGCAGCACCTGGGAGGTAGGCACAGATACGCAGTATTTT. Translating gives CASSTWEVGTDTQYF. Filled out from reference TRBV7-9 and TRBJ2-3, the complete variable domain reads DTGVSQNPRHKITKRGQNVTFRCDPISEHNRLYWYRQTLGQGPEFLTYFQNEAQLEKSRLLSDRFSAERPKGSFSTLEIQRTEQGDSAMYLCASSTWEVGTDTQYFGPGTRLTVL.

The chain uses TRBV27 and TRBJ2-5; D is possibly TRBD1 (6 bases). The germline CDR1 and CDR2 sequences are MNHEY and SMNVEV (reference sequence). Trimming took 5 bases from V and 5 from J, leaving 12 bases between them. This CDR3 is 13 amino acids long. The CDR3 region has the DNA TGTGCCAGCAGTCTACAGGGTGAGGAGACCCAGTACTTC. It is translated as CASSLQGEETQYF.

The rearrangement links TRBV11-2 to TRBJ2-1; TRBD1 aligns across 9 bases. CDR1 is SGHAT and CDR2 is FQNNGV in the germline V gene. V gave up 4 bases and J gave up 4 bases; unmatched junction bases: 8. CDR3 length: 16 residues. In DNA, the CDR3 is TGTGCCAGCAGCTCACAGGGGGCTGCCCGTTACAATGAGCAGTTCTTC. This encodes CASSSQGAARYNEQFF.

The table lists this clone with a count of one. V usage is TRBV11-2 and J usage is TRBJ2-5; tentatively, D is TRBD1 (5 bases). V lost 5 bases to trimming and J lost 1 base, with 8 bases between them. CDR1 and CDR2 (germline): SGHAT, FQNNGV. This CDR3 comprises 13 residues. The CDR3 sequence: CASSLRAQETQYF. CDR3 bases: TGTGCCAGCAGCCTCAGGGCCCAAGAGACCCAGTACTTC. Filled out from reference TRBV11-2 and TRBJ2-5, the complete variable domain reads EAGVAQSPRYKIIEKRQSVAFWCNPISGHATLYWYQQILGQGPKLLIQFQNNGVVDDSQLPKDRFSAERLKGVDSTLKIQPAKLEDSAVYLCASSLRAQETQYFGPGTRLLVL.

The CDR3, as DNA: TGTGCCAGCAGCCAAAGGACAGACGAAAGTGAAGCTTTCTTT. Translating gives CASSQRTDESEAFF. V is TRBV5-8 and J is TRBJ1-1; maybe TRBD1 (6 bases). The CDR3 contains 14 residues. Germline values: CDR1 SGHTS, CDR2 YDEGEE. Trimming took off 4 bases at V and 7 bases at J, with 17 bases between the two ends.